The 9 T cell receptor beta chains below were found in one sample sequenced in a study of cytomegalovirus exposure and HLA in healthy donors. Libraries were prepared by immunoSEQ multiplex PCR; TCRdb keeps only in-frame clonotypes and omits some of them. The sample yields 140,000 or so clones, approximately 86% seen once. The source material was PBMCs. The source of these receptors is a man aged 18 to 30 in good health and CMV-seropositive.

This chain joins TRBV27 and TRBJ2-7; D is unclear. Germline-derived CDR1 and CDR2 are MNHEY and SMNVEV (reference sequence). Trimming stripped 2 bases from V and 1 base from J, with 9 bases between. This CDR3 region has 14 residues. CDR3 region: CASSLAAASYEQYF. The CDR3 region has the DNA TGTGCCAGCAGTTTAGCGGCCGCATCCTACGAGCAGTACTTC.

The rearrangement joins TRBV4-1 to TRBJ1-2; 8 nucleotides align to TRBD1. The CDR3 is 15 amino acids. Germline trimming cut 0 bases from V and 5 bases from J; bases unmatched to any gene: 5. Germline CDR1 reads MGHRA; CDR2 reads YSYEKL. This chain's CDR3 is CASSQDSGQVYGYTF. The CDR3 region has the DNA TGCGCCAGCAGCCAAGACTCGGGACAGGTTTATGGCTACACCTTC.

This chain connects TRBV28 to TRBJ1-1; D not resolved. The V end was cut by 5 bases, the J end by 3 bases, with 7 bases between. The CDR3 consists of 12 residues. Germline V gene lookup returns CDR1 MDHEN and CDR2 SYDVKM. CDR3 protein: CASSPRDTEAFF. DNA of the CDR3: TGTGCCAGCAGTCCCCGGGACACTGAAGCTTTCTTT.

CDR3 in amino acids: CASSGSDRTPYLNTEAFF. CDR3 in DNA: TGTGCCAGCAGCGGATCCGACAGGACCCCTTATCTGAACACTGAAGCTTTCTTT. The chain is built from TRBV9 and TRBJ1-1; tentatively, D is TRBD1 (6 bases). Per germline, CDR1 SGDLS and CDR2 YYNGEE. V gave up 3 bases and J gave up 0 bases, with 21 bases separating them. The CDR3 totals 18 residues.

V usage is TRBV5-1 and J usage is TRBJ2-3; a possible D gene is TRBD2 (6 bases). Germline V gene lookup returns CDR1 SGHRS and CDR2 YFSETQ. The V gene lost 0 bases and the J gene lost 5 bases, with 13 bases spanning the gap. This CDR3 region has 15 residues. The CDR3 region is CASSLGASDLDTQYF. In DNA form, the CDR3 reads TGCGCCAGCAGCTTGGGAGCTAGCGACTTAGATACGCAGTATTTT.

V usage is TRBV5-1 and J usage is TRBJ1-2, with D unclear. CDR3 length equals 13 residues. V was clipped by 0 bases and J by 4 bases, with 7 bases between them. Germline-derived CDR1 and CDR2 are SGHRS and YFSETQ. The CDR3 here is CASSLGSFYGYTF. The CDR3 DNA follows: TGCGCCAGCAGCTTGGGGAGCTTCTATGGCTACACCTTC.

The chain is built from TRBV9 and TRBJ1-6; D is unresolved. V gave up 0 bases and J gave up 11 bases, with 12 bases separating them. The CDR3 extends over 14 amino acids. The germline CDR1 and CDR2 sequences are SGDLS and YYNGEE. The CDR3 sequence: CASSVDSLSTPLHF. The CDR3, as DNA: TGTGCCAGCAGCGTAGACAGTCTTAGTACACCCCTCCACTTT.

The rearrangement links TRBV2 to TRBJ1-1; unclear D gene. Between the trimmed V and J ends, which lost 5 bases and 3 bases, there was a span of 13 bases. Germline V gene lookup returns CDR1 SNHLY and CDR2 FYNNEI. The CDR3 consists of 14 residues. In nucleotides, the CDR3 is TGTGCCAGCAGTCTACGGGGAGCGGACACTGAAGCTTTCTTT. This codes for CASSLRGADTEAFF.

This sequence joins TRBV2 and TRBJ2-4; D is possibly TRBD2 (6 bases). V shed 6 bases and J shed 0 bases, with 18 bases lying between them. Germline CDR1 is SNHLY and CDR2 is FYNNEI. This CDR3 spans 17 amino acids. CDR3 nucleotides: TGTGCCAGCAGGGATGCTACTAGCTGGCTAGCCAAAAACATTCAGTACTTC. Its translation is CASRDATSWLAKNIQYF. The whole variable domain, remainder taken from reference TRBV2 and TRBJ2-4, is EPEVTQTPSHQVTQMGQEVILRCVPISNHLYFYWYRQILGQKVEFLVSFYNNEISEKSEIFDDQFSVERPDGSNFTLKIRSTKLEDSAMYFCASRDATSWLAKNIQYFGAGTRLSVL.